The 12 T cell receptor beta chains below come from one sample, sequenced in a study of cytomegalovirus exposure and HLA in healthy donors. Use of 60 Vbeta and 13 Jbeta primers characterized the PCR. Measured with immunoSEQ multiplex PCR; TCRdb has only the in-frame clones, and not every one. This sample yields around 120,000 clones, of which 80% are seen a single time; less than 0.25% belongs to the top ten. Input material: PBMCs. The receptors derive from a middle-aged man in good health and CMV-seronegative.

The chain employs TRBV28 and TRBJ2-7; maybe TRBD1 (5 bases). The CDR3 covers 12 residues. CDR1 is MDHEN, CDR2 SYDVKM, per germline. Deletions cut 6 bases from V and 4 bases from J, with 10 bases between. Here the CDR3 DNA reads TGTGCCAGCAGATCAGGGTTTTACGAGCAGTACTTC. Its translation is CASRSGFYEQYF.

The chain carries TRBV5-1 and TRBJ2-7; the match to TRBD2 covers 11 bases. The germline CDR1 and CDR2 sequences are SGHRS and YFSETQ. With V trimmed by 2 bases and J by 2 bases, 0 bases remained unmatched. CDR3 size: 14 residues. CDR3 residues: CASSFSGRAYEQYF. As DNA, the CDR3 is TGCGCCAGCAGCTTTAGCGGGAGGGCCTACGAGCAGTACTTC.

This chain uses TRBV5-5 with TRBJ1-1; maybe TRBD1 (6 bases). V lost 4 bases and J lost 11, with 12 bases in between. Germline V gives CDR1 SGHKS, CDR2 YYEKEE (reference sequence). The CDR3 length is 11 residues. The DNA of the CDR3 is TGTGCCAGCAGCAGACAGGAAGGGGCTTTCTTT. Translated: CASSRQEGAFF.

The V call is TRBV9, the J call TRBJ2-5; 7 bases line up with TRBD2. V trimming: 0 bases; J trimming: 11 bases; junction bases outside the gene matches: 13. The CDR3 extends over 15 amino acids. Germline V gene lookup returns CDR1 SGDLS and CDR2 YYNGEE. CDR3 bases: TGTGCCAGCAGCGTAGGGGGAGGGATATCGTCTGAGCAGTACTTC. Its protein is CASSVGGGISSEQYF.

The chain carries TRBV9 and TRBJ2-1, with D tentatively TRBD2 (5 bases). The CDR3 loop spans 11 amino acids. Germline CDR1 and CDR2: SGDLS and YYNGEE. Trimming removed 2 bases at V and 8 bases at J, with 5 bases between. The chain's CDR3 is CASSVGDEQFF. DNA for the CDR3: TGTGCCAGCAGCGTCGGGGATGAGCAGTTCTTC. The full variable domain, completed using reference TRBV9 and TRBJ2-1, is DSGVTQTPKHLITATGQRVTLRCSPRSGDLSVYWYQQSLDQGLQFLIQYYNGEERAKGNILERFSAQQFPDLHSELNLSSLELGDSALYFCASSVGDEQFFGPGTRLTVL.

The CDR3 DNA follows: TGTGCCAGCAGCTTGGGTCCCCCCTCGGAGACCCAGTACTTC. Protein sequence: CASSLGPPSETQYF. The V call is TRBV5-4, the J call TRBJ2-5; no definite D call. This CDR3 contains 14 residues. The V gene lost 0 bases and the J gene lost 5 bases, with 11 bases spanning the gap. CDR1 SGHNT and CDR2 YYREEE come from the germline V gene (reference sequence).

V is TRBV6-5 and J is TRBJ2-1, with D perhaps TRBD2 (5 bases). The CDR3 has 14 residues. V lost 4 bases and J lost 8, with 15 bases in between. The germline V gene has CDR1 MNHEY and CDR2 SVGAGI. The CDR3 loop reads CASSWTLRGDEQFF. For the CDR3, the DNA is TGTGCCAGCAGTTGGACTCTCCGGGGTGATGAGCAGTTCTTC.

This clone has only one observation. Other DNA sequences in this sample translate to the same CDR3. As DNA, the CDR3 is TGTGCCAGCAGTTTCCTCCCAGGGACAGGGGATGAAAAACTGTTTTTT. It encodes CASSFLPGTGDEKLFF. The chain combines TRBV6-6 with TRBJ1-4; 10 positions agree with TRBD1. V lost 4 bases, J lost 6 bases, and 8 bases stayed unmatched. The CDR3 extends over 16 amino acids. Germline V gives CDR1 MNHNY, CDR2 SVGAGI (reference sequence).

V and J are TRBV30 and TRBJ2-1; 7 bases agree with TRBD2. V shed 2 bases and J 15 bases; nucleotides not matched to a gene: 4. Germline V gives CDR1 GTSNPN, CDR2 SVGIG (reference sequence). The CDR3 runs to 10 residues. This chain's CDR3 is CAWSSGNPFF. CDR3 nucleotide sequence: TGTGCCTGGAGTAGCGGGAATCCGTTCTTC.

The CDR3, as DNA: TGCAGCGTTGAAAGCAGGGGCCACCAAGAGACCCAGTACTTC. This sequence encodes CSVESRGHQETQYF. The gene calls are TRBV29-1 and TRBJ2-5; TRBD1 might be the D (6 bases). CDR3 length equals 14 residues. CDR1 and CDR2 (germline): SQVTM, ANQGSEA. The ends were cut back, 2 bases at V and 0 bases at J, with 10 bases in the middle.

The V gene is TRBV10-3, the J gene TRBJ1-5, with 8 bases fitting TRBD1. This CDR3 is built from 16 residues. Germline CDR1 and CDR2: ENHRY and SYGVKD. After removal of 0 bases from V and 4 bases from J, the junction contained 5 bases not matched to a gene. The CDR3 region has the DNA TGTGCCATCAGTGAGTCCACCGGGACAGGAAATCAGCCCCAGCATTTT. It is translated as CAISESTGTGNQPQHF.

V is TRBV4-3 and J is TRBJ2-1; TRBD2 aligns across 16 bases. This CDR3 region has 16 residues. Germline assignment: CDR1 LGHNA and CDR2 YSLEER. The V and J ends lost 4 bases and 8 bases, in that order; junction bases with no gene match: 5. CDR3 DNA: TGCGCCAGCAGCCTCGGGACTAGCGGGAGGGTTCATGAGCAGTTCTTC. This gives the protein CASSLGTSGRVHEQFF.